This passage covers 30 T cell receptor beta chains from one sample sequenced in a study of early T cells in non-severe SARS-CoV-2 infection. TCRdb called the 5' RACE reads again in MiXCR, with one record for every CDR3 protein. The table lists approximately 22,000 distinct CDR3 sequences, approximately 5.7% of them singletons. This sample comprised whole blood, obtained at baseline. Every receptor here comes from an adult who was a healthcare worker with PCR-confirmed SARS-CoV-2 infection or an uninfected control (not recorded which).

A few counts support this clonotype. The V and J genes are TRBV7-9 and TRBJ1-4; D not resolved. From germline, CDR1 is SEHNR and CDR2 FQNEAQ (reference sequence). The CDR3 has 15 amino acids. V was cut by 4 bases and J by 0 bases, with 9 bases left in between. The CDR3, as DNA: TGTGCCAGCAGCTCGATCCTTGCAACTAATGAAAAACTGTTTTTT. It yields the protein CASSSILATNEKLFF. Variable domain in full (rest from reference TRBV7-9 and TRBJ1-4): DTGVSQNPRHKITKRGQNVTFRCDPISEHNRLYWYRQTLGQGPEFLTYFQNEAQLEKSRLLSDRFSAERPKGSFSTLEIQRTEQGDSAMYLCASSSILATNEKLFFGSGTQLSVL.

This clonotype was seen a handful of times. The chain joins TRBV27 to TRBJ1-1; 12 nucleotides agree with TRBD1. Germline loops: CDR1 MNHEY, CDR2 SMNVEV (reference sequence). V trimming: 5 bases; J trimming: 7 bases; junction bases outside the gene matches: 5. This CDR3 has 14 residues. The CDR3 bases are TGTGCCAGCAGTCTGGGACAGGGGGCAAATGAAGCTTTCTTT. Translated: CASSLGQGANEAFF.

This clonotype was seen repeatedly, ten times or more. The chain carries TRBV13 and TRBJ1-1; D might be TRBD1 (6 bases). The V gene lost 4 bases and the J gene lost 1 base, with 19 bases spanning the gap. The germline CDR1 and CDR2 sequences are PRHDT and FYEKMQ (reference sequence). The CDR3 runs to 17 residues. CDR3 sequence reads: CASSWPGQRGRNTEAFF. The CDR3 region has the DNA TGTGCCAGCAGCTGGCCGGGACAACGAGGAAGGAACACTGAAGCTTTCTTT. Combining the CDR3 with reference TRBV13 and TRBJ1-1 gives the whole variable domain AAGVIQSPRHLIKEKRETATLKCYPIPRHDTVYWYQQGPGQDPQFLISFYEKMQSDKGSIPDRFSAQQFSDYHSELNMSSLELGDSALYFCASSWPGQRGRNTEAFFGQGTRLTVV.

The chain combines TRBV30 with TRBJ2-3; no reliable D call. CDR1 and CDR2 (germline): GTSNPN, SVGIG (reference sequence). The germline V and J ends were trimmed by 6 bases and 5 bases, with 9 bases remaining between them. CDR3 length: 11 residues. Here the CDR3 reads CACRELDTQYF. CDR3 DNA sequence: TGTGCCTGCCGTGAGTTAGATACGCAGTATTTT. The complete variable domain, with remaining parts taken from reference TRBV30 and TRBJ2-3, reads SQTIHQWPATLVQPVGSPLSLECTVEGTSNPNLYWYRQAAGRGLQLLFYSVGIGQISSEVPQNLSASRPQDRQFILSSKKLLLSDSGFYLCACRELDTQYFGPGTRLTVL.

The J gene is TRBJ2-6, the V gene TRBV11-3; no firm D call. The V gene's germline CDR1 is SGHNT and CDR2 YENEEA. V lost 4 bases and J 2 bases, leaving 15 bases between the germline ends. The CDR3 is 17 residues long. The CDR3 protein is CASSSTVLRAGANVLTF. The CDR3 DNA is TGTGCCAGCAGCTCCACTGTACTACGGGCTGGGGCCAACGTCCTGACTTTC.

This clonotype was counted at least ten times. V is TRBV7-2 and J is TRBJ2-1; TRBD2 might be the D (7 bases). CDR3 length equals 15 residues. CDR1 and CDR2 from the germline V gene are SGHTA and FQGNSA. V was clipped by 5 bases and J by 4 bases, with 15 bases between them. The CDR3 sequence is CASSTSAGAYNEQFF. The DNA for the CDR3 is TGTGCCAGCAGCACGTCTGCGGGGGCGTACAATGAGCAGTTCTTC.

At least ten counts were recorded for this clonotype. The gene calls are TRBV6-2 or TRBV6-3 and TRBJ1-2; D is uncertain. CDR1 MNHEY and CDR2 SVGEGT come from the germline V gene. The CDR3 is 15 amino acids. V was cut by 0 bases and J by 5 bases, with 13 bases left in between. The CDR3 is CASSYSAGAIYGYTF. The CDR3 region has the DNA TGTGCCAGCAGTTACTCAGCAGGAGCCATTTATGGCTACACCTTC.

In its sample, this clonotype was seen a few times. The chain combines TRBV7-9 with TRBJ2-7; D possibly corresponds to TRBD2 (5 bases). The CDR3 covers 14 residues. Germline loops: CDR1 SEHNR, CDR2 FQNEAQ (reference sequence). V shed 5 bases and J shed 0 bases, with 11 bases lying between them. CDR3 in amino acids: CASSGTGSSYEQYF. DNA for the CDR3: TGTGCCAGCAGCGGTACGGGAAGCTCCTACGAGCAGTACTTC.

This clonotype was seen only a few times. J is TRBJ1-6 and V is TRBV5-4; TRBD1 might be the D (5 bases). The CDR3 loop spans 15 amino acids. Trimming left V 0 bases short and J 6 bases short, with 10 bases between. Per germline, CDR1 SGHNT and CDR2 YYREEE (reference sequence). The CDR3 here is CASSLARQPNSPLHF. The CDR3 DNA is TGTGCCAGCAGCTTGGCTCGACAGCCTAATTCACCCCTCCACTTT.

The sample holds many counts of this clonotype. The chain carries TRBV2 and TRBJ2-7; the D is unclear. Deletions cut 11 bases from V and 1 base from J, with 9 bases between. The CDR3 spans 11 residues. CDR1 and CDR2 from the germline V gene are SNHLY and FYNNEI. Here the CDR3 reads CAAGRSYEQYF. The CDR3 DNA follows: TGTGCCGCTGGGCGGTCCTACGAGCAGTACTTC.

This clonotype was seen many times. The chain employs TRBV7-9 and TRBJ1-2; possibly TRBD1 for D (5 bases). The CDR3 has 16 residues. Germline V gene lookup returns CDR1 SEHNR and CDR2 FQNEAQ (reference sequence). The germline V and J ends were trimmed by 0 bases and 0 bases, with 11 bases remaining between them. The CDR3 loop is CASSLAGQGTNYGYTF. CDR3 bases: TGTGCCAGCAGCTTAGCGGGGCAGGGAACTAACTATGGCTACACCTTC.

Many counts were recorded for this clonotype. V is TRBV2 and J is TRBJ1-6; D uncertain. Germline CDR1 SNHLY, CDR2 FYNNEI. There are 14 residues in the CDR3. V was trimmed by 0 bases and J by 7 bases, leaving 7 bases between them. CDR3 protein: CASSEATGNSPLHF. The CDR3 DNA follows: TGTGCCAGCAGTGAAGCAACTGGAAATTCACCCCTCCACTTT.

This clonotype has a handful of counts. The rearrangement links TRBV14 to TRBJ1-1; a weak D match, TRBD1 (6 bases). The germline V and J ends were trimmed by 4 bases and 8 bases, with 14 bases remaining between them. The CDR3 loop spans 13 amino acids. CDR1 and CDR2 (germline): SGHDN, FVKESK. The CDR3 reads CASSPNTQGEAFF. The CDR3 nucleotides are TGTGCCAGCAGCCCGAATACTCAGGGGGAAGCTTTCTTT.

The table lists this clonotype with many counts. The chain is built from TRBV2 and TRBJ2-2; TRBD1 agrees at 8 bases. The CDR3 extends over 13 amino acids. Germline loops: CDR1 SNHLY, CDR2 FYNNEI. Trimming removed 6 bases from V and 3 bases from J; junction bases left unmatched: 0. The CDR3 here is CASRQGDTGELFF. In DNA form, the CDR3 reads TGTGCCAGCAGACAGGGGGACACCGGGGAGCTGTTTTTT.

This clonotype came up many times. The V and J genes are TRBV12-5 and TRBJ1-1, with D unclear. V dropped 2 bases and J dropped 7 bases, with 8 bases sitting between them. This CDR3 region has 12 residues. The germline CDR1 and CDR2 sequences are LGHNT and FRNRAP. CDR3 coding DNA: TGTGCTAGTGGTTTGTCGAACGGTGAAGCTTTCTTT. Its protein is CASGLSNGEAFF.

This clonotype was seen at least ten times. The chain uses TRBV4-3 and TRBJ2-7; D perhaps matches TRBD1 (5 bases). The V end was cut by 3 bases, the J end by 5 bases, with 14 bases between. The CDR3 extends over 14 amino acids. Germline V gene sequence: CDR1 LGHNA, CDR2 YSLEER. The CDR3 DNA follows: TGCGCCAGCAGCCAGGCAGCAGGGCTGAACGAGCAGTACTTC. It specifies CASSQAAGLNEQYF.

This clonotype was counted at least ten times. J is TRBJ1-5 and V is TRBV6-6, with D perhaps matching TRBD1 (6 bases). Germline loops: CDR1 MNHNY, CDR2 SVGAGI (reference sequence). The CDR3 has 15 residues. V gave up 6 bases and J gave up 1 base, with 13 bases separating them. CDR3 sequence (DNA): TGTGCCAGCAGAGTACTAGGGGGAAGCAATCAGCCCCAGCATTTT. Encoded protein: CASRVLGGSNQPQHF.

This clonotype has at least ten counts. The chain couples TRBV5-1 to TRBJ1-1; D remains unclear. Trimming took 0 bases from V and 0 from J, leaving 9 bases between them. Germline lookup yields CDR1 SGHRS and CDR2 YFSETQ. This CDR3 is built from 15 residues. CDR3 residues: CASSLGERMNTEAFF. CDR3 DNA: TGCGCCAGCAGCTTGGGGGAGAGAATGAACACTGAAGCTTTCTTT.

The V and J genes are TRBV4-3 and TRBJ1-5, with D possibly being TRBD1 (5 bases). Between the trimmed V and J ends, which lost 1 base and 6 bases, there was a span of 10 bases. Germline CDR1 reads LGHNA; CDR2 reads YSLEER. This CDR3 is built from 14 residues. The CDR3 spells CASSQASGFQPQHF. The CDR3 DNA reads TGCGCCAGCAGCCAAGCTTCAGGGTTTCAGCCCCAGCATTTT.

The CDR3 spells CASSPMGDQPQHF. Here the CDR3 DNA reads TGTGCCAGCAGTCCGATGGGGGATCAGCCCCAGCATTTT. This chain links TRBV6-1 with TRBJ1-5, with D tentatively TRBD1 (5 bases). The CDR3 spans 13 residues. The germline V gene encodes CDR1 MNHNS and CDR2 SASEGT. V was pared by 5 bases and J by 5 bases, with 10 bases between.

At least ten counts were recorded for this clonotype. This chain links TRBV7-6 with TRBJ2-7; D is uncertain. Germline V gene lookup returns CDR1 SGHVS and CDR2 FNYEAQ. This CDR3 has 12 amino acids. Deletions cut 2 bases from V and 7 bases from J, with 9 bases between. CDR3 region: CASSLTPSEQYF. CDR3 DNA: TGTGCCAGCAGCTTAACTCCTTCAGAGCAGTACTTC. Based on the CDR3 plus reference TRBV7-6 and TRBJ2-7, the full variable domain is GAGVSQSPRYKVTKRGQDVALRCDPISGHVSLYWYRQALGQGPEFLTYFNYEAQQDKSGLPNDRFSAERPEGSISTLTIQRTEQRDSAMYRCASSLTPSEQYFGPGTRLTVT.

This clonotype was recorded a few times. This chain uses TRBV7-6 with TRBJ1-2; D gene uncertain. The CDR3 has 14 residues. Germline loops: CDR1 SGHVS, CDR2 FNYEAQ. Trimming shortened V by 1 base and J by 7 bases, and 13 bases separated the two germline ends. The CDR3 region has the DNA TGTGCCAGCAGCTTAGGGCCCACCGGGGTTGGCTACACCTTC. Translation gives CASSLGPTGVGYTF.

This clonotype was seen repeatedly, ten times or more. The rearrangement links TRBV20-1 to TRBJ1-4; D might be TRBD1 (6 bases). Germline CDR1 and CDR2: DFQATT and SNEGSKA (reference sequence). The CDR3 has 13 residues. V shed 0 bases and J shed 8 bases, with 10 bases lying between them. CDR3 in amino acids: CSAREGGREKLFF. The CDR3 region has the DNA TGCAGTGCTAGAGAGGGGGGCCGAGAAAAACTGTTTTTT.

This clonotype was found many times. The V gene is TRBV12-3 or TRBV12-4, the J gene TRBJ2-3; D might be TRBD1 (6 bases). This CDR3 has 14 residues. V was cut by 7 bases and J by 1 base, with 12 bases left in between. CDR3 coding DNA: TGTGCCAGCAACGACAGGACGCGCACAGATACGCAGTATTTT. Translating it yields CASNDRTRTDTQYF.

This clonotype showed up many times. The chain employs TRBV5-4 and TRBJ1-1, with TRBD1 as a possible D gene (5 bases). V dropped 5 bases and J dropped 1 base, with 15 bases sitting between them. CDR3 length equals 15 residues. Looked up from germline, CDR1 is SGHNT and CDR2 is YYREEE (reference sequence). This CDR3 is CASSSSFRGNTEAFF. DNA for the CDR3: TGTGCCAGCAGTTCCAGCTTTAGGGGGAACACTGAAGCTTTCTTT.

This clonotype was found many times. This chain connects TRBV5-1 to TRBJ1-2, with TRBD1 matching 7 bases. The CDR3 length is 14 residues. CDR1 and CDR2 from the germline V gene are SGHRS and YFSETQ. The V gene end was trimmed by 1 base and the J gene end by 5 bases; junction bases not matched to a gene: 5. CDR3 sequence reads: CASSLIGTEYGYTF. The DNA for the CDR3 is TGCGCCAGCAGCTTGATCGGGACAGAATATGGCTACACCTTC.

This clonotype has more than one count but fewer than ten. V and J are TRBV30 and TRBJ2-2; 7 bases are shared with TRBD2. CDR1 is GTSNPN and CDR2 is SVGIG in the germline V gene (reference sequence). The J segment lost 3 bases and the V segment lost 2 bases, leaving 3 bases of the junction unmatched. The CDR3 contains 14 residues. CDR3 in DNA: TGTGCCTGGAGTCGGCTAGCGGACACCGGGGAGCTGTTTTTT. Translation gives CAWSRLADTGELFF.

This clonotype was detected a few times. The chain has TRBV7-3 and TRBJ1-1; no clear D. Trimming stripped 2 bases from V and 7 bases from J, with 11 bases between. Germline CDR1 reads SGHTA; CDR2 reads FQGTGA. This CDR3 has 13 residues. CDR3 region: CASSLDRTDEAFF. The CDR3 DNA follows: TGTGCCAGCAGCTTAGACCGGACGGATGAAGCTTTCTTT.

This clonotype appeared a few times. CDR3 bases: TGCGCCAGCAGCCAAGAGGGGGGATACACCGGGGAGCTGTTTTTT. Translating gives CASSQEGGYTGELFF. The chain combines TRBV4-3 with TRBJ2-2; D perhaps matches TRBD2 (6 bases). The CDR3 has 15 residues. CDR1 and CDR2 from the germline V gene are LGHNA and YSLEER. The V end lost 0 bases, the J end lost 3 bases, and 8 bases lay between the germline ends.

V gene TRBV11-2 combines with J gene TRBJ1-2; D may be TRBD1 (5 bases). V lost 0 bases and J 4 bases, leaving 9 bases between the germline ends. CDR3 length: 14 residues. Per germline, CDR1 SGHAT and CDR2 FQNNGV. CDR3 sequence: CASSLERGPYGYTF. DNA for the CDR3: TGTGCCAGCAGCTTAGAACGGGGCCCCTATGGCTACACCTTC.